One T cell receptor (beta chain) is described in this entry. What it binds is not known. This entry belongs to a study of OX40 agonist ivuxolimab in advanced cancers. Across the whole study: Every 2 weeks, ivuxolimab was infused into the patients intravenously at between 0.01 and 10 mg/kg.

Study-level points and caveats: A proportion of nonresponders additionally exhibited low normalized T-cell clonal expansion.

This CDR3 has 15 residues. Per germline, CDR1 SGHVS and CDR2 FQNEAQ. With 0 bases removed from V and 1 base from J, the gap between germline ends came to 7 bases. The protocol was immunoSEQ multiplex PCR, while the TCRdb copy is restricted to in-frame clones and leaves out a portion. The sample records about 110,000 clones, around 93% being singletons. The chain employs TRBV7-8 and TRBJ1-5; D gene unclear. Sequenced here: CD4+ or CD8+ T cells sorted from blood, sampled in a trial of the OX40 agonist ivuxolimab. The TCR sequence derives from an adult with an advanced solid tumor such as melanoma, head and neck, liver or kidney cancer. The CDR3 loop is CASSLATGSNQPQHF. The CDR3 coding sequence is TGTGCCAGCAGCTTAGCGACGGGAAGCAATCAGCCCCAGCATTTT.